A selection of T cell receptor beta chains follows, all from one sample in a study of shared clonotypes between healthy human individuals. Method: immunoSEQ multiplex PCR; TCRdb's copy keeps in-frame clones and lacks some. This table has over a million clones, around three quarters appearing once. The sequenced sample consisted of memory CD4+ T cells from PBMCs. The receptors were gathered from a man aged 18 to 30 in good health. Some clones in this sample may be carry-over from other donors' samples. Both conserved end residues are part of each CDR3. D genes are given only for firm matches. Size tells how often a clone was seen (once, few, many) or the class of an expanded clone, and some rows leave it out.

clone size: NA; V gene: TRBV2; D gene: TRBD2; J gene: TRBJ2-3; CDR3 DNA: TGTGCCAGCAGTGAAGGGACTAGCGGGACCCTTAGCACAGATACGCAGTATTTT; CDR3 protein: CASSEGTSGTLSTDTQYF
clone size: few; V gene: TRBV5-6; D gene: NA; J gene: TRBJ2-1; CDR3 DNA: TGTGCCAGCAGCTTGGTAGGGTCAGGGTACAATGAGCAGTTCTTC; CDR3 protein: CASSLVGSGYNEQFF
clone size: NA; V gene: TRBV12-5; D gene: TRBD1; J gene: TRBJ1-3; CDR3 DNA: TGTGCTAGTGGTTTGATAACAGGGGGCTCTGGAAACACCATATATTTT; CDR3 protein: CASGLITGGSGNTIYF
clone size: NA; V gene: TRBV11-3; D gene: TRBD1; J gene: TRBJ1-1; CDR3 DNA: TGTGCCAGTGGGCCGGGACAGGGCTTCACTGAAGCTTTCTTT; CDR3 protein: CASGPGQGFTEAFF
clone size: NA; V gene: TRBV11-3; D gene: TRBD2; J gene: TRBJ2-3; CDR3 DNA: TGTGCCAGCAGCGGGACTAGTCGCGATACGCAGTATTTT; CDR3 protein: CASSGTSRDTQYF
clone size: NA; V gene: TRBV5-1; D gene: NA; J gene: TRBJ2-6; CDR3 DNA: TGCGCCAGCAGCTTAGGCTCGAACTGGCCTGGGGCCAACGTCCTGACTTTC; CDR3 protein: CASSLGSNWPGANVLTF
clone size: NA; V gene: TRBV7-6; D gene: NA; J gene: TRBJ2-3; CDR3 DNA: TGTGCCAGCAGCCCGGCCGCAGGGAGCACAGATACGCAGTATTTT; CDR3 protein: CASSPAAGSTDTQYF
clone size: NA; V gene: TRBV21-1; D gene: NA; J gene: TRBJ2-7; CDR3 DNA: TGTGCCAGCCCTCGCCTTCCCTACGAGCAGTACTTC; CDR3 protein: CASPRLPYEQYF
clone size: NA; V gene: TRBV21-1; D gene: NA; J gene: TRBJ1-4; CDR3 DNA: TGTGCCACCAAGCAAAGTTGCAGGCCCCGTGAAAAACTGTTTTTT; CDR3 protein: CATKQSCRPREKLFF
clone size: NA; V gene: TRBV13; D gene: TRBD2; J gene: TRBJ2-1; CDR3 DNA: TGTGCCAGCAGCTTAAAAGCGGGAGGCCAGGTGGATGAGCAGTTCTTC; CDR3 protein: CASSLKAGGQVDEQFF
clone size: NA; V gene: TRBV11-3; D gene: TRBD2; J gene: TRBJ2-3; CDR3 DNA: TGTGCCAGCGCCACTAGCGGTCGCACAGATACGCAGTATTTT; CDR3 protein: CASATSGRTDTQYF
clone size: NA; V gene: TRBV18; D gene: NA; J gene: TRBJ2-1; CDR3 DNA: TGTGCCAGCTCACCAACAGGGAGCTCCTACAATGAGCAGTTCTTC; CDR3 protein: CASSPTGSSYNEQFF
clone size: NA; V gene: TRBV5-1; D gene: NA; J gene: TRBJ2-5; CDR3 DNA: TGCGCCAGCAGCTCAAACTTGGAGACCCAGTACTTC; CDR3 protein: CASSSNLETQYF
clone size: NA; V gene: TRBV11-2; D gene: NA; J gene: TRBJ2-1; CDR3 DNA: TGTGCCAGCAGCTTAGGTCTGAGTGGGCAGTTCTTC; CDR3 protein: CASSLGLSGQFF
clone size: NA; V gene: TRBV7-3; D gene: NA; J gene: TRBJ1-1; CDR3 DNA: TGTGCCAGCAGCTTAAACGGGGGTGAAGCTTTCTTT; CDR3 protein: CASSLNGGEAFF
clone size: NA; V gene: TRBV7-2; D gene: TRBD2; J gene: TRBJ2-3; CDR3 DNA: TGTGCCAGCAGCTTCGGGACTAGCGTCACAGATACGCAGTATTTT; CDR3 protein: CASSFGTSVTDTQYF
clone size: few; V gene: TRBV19; D gene: NA; J gene: TRBJ2-3; CDR3 DNA: TGTGCCAGTAGTACGCCCCTAGGAACAGATACGCAGTATTTT; CDR3 protein: CASSTPLGTDTQYF
clone size: NA; V gene: TRBV7-3; D gene: NA; J gene: TRBJ1-1; CDR3 DNA: TGTGCCAGCAGCTCAAACTTGGACACTGAAGCTTTCTTT; CDR3 protein: CASSSNLDTEAFF
clone size: once; V gene: TRBV2; D gene: TRBD1; J gene: TRBJ2-7; CDR3 DNA: TGTGCCAGCACCAGGACAGGGTCCTACGAGCAGTACTTC; CDR3 protein: CASTRTGSYEQYF
clone size: NA; V gene: TRBV5-1; D gene: TRBD2; J gene: TRBJ2-7; CDR3 DNA: TGCGCCAGCAGCTGGGATAGAACTAGCGGCCTCTTCTACGAGCAGTACTTC; CDR3 protein: CASSWDRTSGLFYEQYF
clone size: NA; V gene: TRBV28; D gene: NA; J gene: TRBJ2-3; CDR3 DNA: TGTGCCAGCAGTAAACGGCTAGCTTTGACAGATACGCAGTATTTT; CDR3 protein: CASSKRLALTDTQYF
clone size: NA; V gene: TRBV6-6; D gene: TRBD2; J gene: TRBJ2-5; CDR3 DNA: TGTGCCAGCAGTAGGCGACTAGCGGGAGACCAAGAGACCCAGTACTTC; CDR3 protein: CASSRRLAGDQETQYF
clone size: once; V gene: TRBV9; D gene: TRBD2; J gene: TRBJ2-3; CDR3 DNA: TGTGCCAGCAGCGTAGGAGGCGGGAGTGTTTTTGGAGATACGCAGTATTTT; CDR3 protein: CASSVGGGSVFGDTQYF
clone size: few; V gene: TRBV28; D gene: TRBD1; J gene: TRBJ2-2; CDR3 DNA: TGTGCCAGCAGCCGAAGGACAGGGAACACCGGGGAGCTGTTTTTT; CDR3 protein: CASSRRTGNTGELFF
clone size: NA; V gene: TRBV9; D gene: NA; J gene: TRBJ2-1; CDR3 DNA: TGTGCCAGCAGCGTAGGCTCCCCCTACAATGAGCAGTTCTTC; CDR3 protein: CASSVGSPYNEQFF
clone size: NA; V gene: TRBV7-9; D gene: NA; J gene: TRBJ2-7; CDR3 DNA: TGTGCCTACCACGACTCCTACGAGCAGTACTTC; CDR3 protein: CAYHDSYEQYF
clone size: NA; V gene: TRBV5-6; D gene: TRBD1; J gene: TRBJ1-6; CDR3 DNA: TGTGCCAGCAGCCTAGACAGGGTATCCTCACCCCTCCACTTT; CDR3 protein: CASSLDRVSSPLHF
clone size: NA; V gene: TRBV5-1; D gene: TRBD2; J gene: TRBJ2-5; CDR3 DNA: TGCGCCAGCAGGCGGGAGGGACAAGAGACCCAGTACTTC; CDR3 protein: CASRREGQETQYF
clone size: NA; V gene: TRBV7-2; D gene: NA; J gene: TRBJ2-7; CDR3 DNA: TGTGCCAGCAGCTCACCTCCCCTCGAGCAGTACTTC; CDR3 protein: CASSSPPLEQYF
clone size: NA; V gene: TRBV7-2; D gene: NA; J gene: TRBJ2-4; CDR3 DNA: TGTGCCAGCAGCTTCGCCCATTTGGACGGTAAAAACATTCAGTACTTC; CDR3 protein: CASSFAHLDGKNIQYF
clone size: NA; V gene: TRBV7-9; D gene: NA; J gene: TRBJ2-1; CDR3 DNA: TGTGCCAGCAGCGCGTCCCCGGGGTTAGAGTTCTTC; CDR3 protein: CASSASPGLEFF
clone size: NA; V gene: TRBV7-2; D gene: NA; J gene: TRBJ1-3; CDR3 DNA: TGTGCCAGCAGCTTAGGGACAGTGAGGAACACCATATATTTT; CDR3 protein: CASSLGTVRNTIYF
clone size: NA; V gene: TRBV5-4; D gene: NA; J gene: TRBJ2-1; CDR3 DNA: TGTGCCAGCAGCTTGGGTGGCGCTTCGAGCTCCTACAATGAGCAGTTCTTC; CDR3 protein: CASSLGGASSSYNEQFF
clone size: NA; V gene: TRBV19; D gene: NA; J gene: TRBJ2-1; CDR3 DNA: TGTGCCAGTACCCCAGGTTGGGCGGGAAATAATGAGCAGTTCTTC; CDR3 protein: CASTPGWAGNNEQFF
clone size: NA; V gene: TRBV29-1; D gene: NA; J gene: TRBJ1-1; CDR3 DNA: TGCAGCGTTGAAAGGACGGGAAACACTGAAGCTTTCTTT; CDR3 protein: CSVERTGNTEAFF
clone size: NA; V gene: TRBV10-1; D gene: NA; J gene: TRBJ2-2; CDR3 DNA: TGCGCCAGCAGTAGTAGCCGGGGAGTAGTGGACACCGGGGAGCTGTTTTTT; CDR3 protein: CASSSSRGVVDTGELFF
clone size: NA; V gene: TRBV7-2; D gene: NA; J gene: TRBJ2-7; CDR3 DNA: TGTGCCAGCAGCTTAGGCTCGGGCTACGAGCAGTACTTC; CDR3 protein: CASSLGSGYEQYF
clone size: NA; V gene: TRBV2; D gene: NA; J gene: TRBJ2-2; CDR3 DNA: TGTGCCAGCAGTGGATCTCGGTCAACCGGGGAGCTGTTTTTT; CDR3 protein: CASSGSRSTGELFF
clone size: NA; V gene: TRBV5-6; D gene: TRBD1; J gene: TRBJ2-7; CDR3 DNA: TGTGCCAGCAGCAGAACGACAGGGTGGGAGCAGTACTTC; CDR3 protein: CASSRTTGWEQYF
clone size: NA; V gene: TRBV12-5; D gene: TRBD1; J gene: TRBJ1-3; CDR3 DNA: TGTGCTAGTGGTTTGAGACAGGGTTCACTGCTAGACACCATATATTTT; CDR3 protein: CASGLRQGSLLDTIYF
clone size: NA; V gene: TRBV9; D gene: TRBD1; J gene: TRBJ2-1; CDR3 DNA: TGTGCCAGCAGCGTACGACAGGGGTCCTACAATGAGCAGTTCTTC; CDR3 protein: CASSVRQGSYNEQFF
clone size: NA; V gene: TRBV7-6; D gene: TRBD1; J gene: TRBJ2-3; CDR3 DNA: TGTGCCAGCAGCTTAATGAAATGGCAGGGGGCGGGAGATACGCAGTATTTT; CDR3 protein: CASSLMKWQGAGDTQYF
clone size: NA; V gene: TRBV6-5; D gene: NA; J gene: TRBJ2-1; CDR3 DNA: TGTGCCAGCAGTTACTCACCGTTCTCCTACAATGAGCAGTTCTTC; CDR3 protein: CASSYSPFSYNEQFF
clone size: once; V gene: TRBV2; D gene: TRBD2; J gene: TRBJ2-5; CDR3 DNA: TGTGCCAGCAGGGGGACTAGCGGGCAAGAGACCCAGTACTTC; CDR3 protein: CASRGTSGQETQYF
clone size: NA; V gene: TRBV5-1; D gene: NA; J gene: TRBJ1-4; CDR3 DNA: TGCGCCAGCAGCTTGGGGACGACAACTAATGAAAAACTGTTTTTT; CDR3 protein: CASSLGTTTNEKLFF
clone size: NA; V gene: TRBV5-4; D gene: TRBD1; J gene: TRBJ1-1; CDR3 DNA: TGTGCCAGCAGCTTGGTGGGGGACAGTTCTGAAGCTTTCTTT; CDR3 protein: CASSLVGDSSEAFF
clone size: NA; V gene: TRBV19; D gene: NA; J gene: TRBJ2-5; CDR3 DNA: TGTGCCAGTAGAAACGGAGAGACCCAGTACTTC; CDR3 protein: CASRNGETQYF
clone size: once; V gene: TRBV4-2; D gene: NA; J gene: TRBJ2-1; CDR3 DNA: TGTGCCAGCAGCCAAATATCGGTCCTGGGCAATGAGCAGTTCTTC; CDR3 protein: CASSQISVLGNEQFF
clone size: NA; V gene: TRBV2; D gene: NA; J gene: TRBJ2-3; CDR3 DNA: TGTGCCAGCAGTGGTCGGACAGCTGGGGATACGCAGTATTTT; CDR3 protein: CASSGRTAGDTQYF
clone size: NA; V gene: TRBV7-9; D gene: NA; J gene: TRBJ1-2; CDR3 DNA: TGTGCCAGCAGCCTCGGACAGAACTATGGCTACACCTTC; CDR3 protein: CASSLGQNYGYTF